The source of this TCR beta chain is a study of neurological immune-mediated disorders. Many counts were recorded for this clonotype. Each CDR3 protein gets one entry after TCRdb re-called the 5' RACE reads with MiXCR. Of about 76,000 distinct CDR3 sequences in the sample, more than 15% are singletons; the top ten hold just over 15%. Germline assignment: CDR1 MNHNY and CDR2 SVGAGI (reference sequence). Trimming removed 7 bases at V and 5 bases at J, with 14 bases between. The CDR3 is 13 amino acids. V usage is TRBV6-6 and J usage is TRBJ1-1; tentatively, D is TRBD1 (6 bases). The TCR was taken from a woman in her forties in good health. Sequenced input: PBMCs. Written as DNA, the CDR3 is TGTGCCAGCACCCCTAAGGGGGGAACTGAAGCTTTCTTT. Residues: CASTPKGGTEAFF.